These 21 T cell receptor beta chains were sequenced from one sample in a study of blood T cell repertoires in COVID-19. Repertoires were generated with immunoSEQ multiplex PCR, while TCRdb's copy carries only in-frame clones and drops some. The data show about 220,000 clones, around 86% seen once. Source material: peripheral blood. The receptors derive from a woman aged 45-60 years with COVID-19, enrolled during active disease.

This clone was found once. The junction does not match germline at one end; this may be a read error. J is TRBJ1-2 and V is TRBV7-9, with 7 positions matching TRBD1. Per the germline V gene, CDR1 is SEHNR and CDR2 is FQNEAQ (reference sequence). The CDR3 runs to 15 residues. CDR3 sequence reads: CASSLGAGTDNGYTF. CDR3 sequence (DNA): TGTGCCAGCAGTTTAGGAGCCGGGACAGATAATGGCTACACCTTC.

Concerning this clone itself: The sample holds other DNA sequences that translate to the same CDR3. CDR3 DNA: TGCGCCAGCAGCTTGGTGAGCGTAAATAATTCACCCCTCCACTTT. This sequence encodes CASSLVSVNNSPLHF. The chain combines TRBV5-1 with TRBJ1-6; no clear D gene. Germline CDR1 reads SGHRS; CDR2 reads YFSETQ. Trimming stripped 0 bases from V and 5 bases from J, with 9 bases between. CDR3 length: 15 amino acids. The full variable domain, rest sourced from reference TRBV5-1 and TRBJ1-6, is KAGVTQTPRYLIKTRGQQVTLSCSPISGHRSVSWYQQTPGQGLQFLFEYFSETQRNKGNFPGRFSGRQFSNSRSEMNVSTLELGDSALYLCASSLVSVNNSPLHFGNGTRLTVT.

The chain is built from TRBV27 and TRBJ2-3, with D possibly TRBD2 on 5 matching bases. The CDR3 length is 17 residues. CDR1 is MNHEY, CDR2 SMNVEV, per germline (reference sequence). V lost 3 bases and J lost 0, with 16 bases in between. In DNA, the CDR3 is TGTGCCAGCAGTTTTCGTGGAGGCCCTACGAGCACAGATACGCAGTATTTT. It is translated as CASSFRGGPTSTDTQYF.

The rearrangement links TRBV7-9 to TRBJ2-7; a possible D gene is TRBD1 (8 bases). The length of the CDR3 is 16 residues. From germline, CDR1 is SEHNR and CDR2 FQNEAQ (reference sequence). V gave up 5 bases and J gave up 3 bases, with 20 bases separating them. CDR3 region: CASSPGGQVNFYEQYF. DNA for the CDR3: TGTGCCAGCAGCCCGGGGGGACAGGTGAACTTCTACGAGCAGTACTTC.

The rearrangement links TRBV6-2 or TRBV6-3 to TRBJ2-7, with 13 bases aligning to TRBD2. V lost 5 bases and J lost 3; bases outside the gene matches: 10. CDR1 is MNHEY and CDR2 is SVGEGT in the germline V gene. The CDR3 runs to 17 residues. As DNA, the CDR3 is TGTGCCAGCAGTAGGGCCGGGACTAGCGGGGTAAGCTACGAGCAGTACTTC. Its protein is CASSRAGTSGVSYEQYF.

The CDR3 region has the DNA TGTGCCAGCAGTGAAGGCTACAGGGGGCATGCAGAGACCCAGTACTTC. Its translation: CASSEGYRGHAETQYF. The V and J genes are TRBV6-1 and TRBJ2-5; 9 nucleotides match TRBD1. The length of the CDR3 is 16 residues. V shed 1 base and J 4 bases; nucleotides not matched to a gene: 7. CDR1 MNHNS and CDR2 SASEGT come from the germline V gene.

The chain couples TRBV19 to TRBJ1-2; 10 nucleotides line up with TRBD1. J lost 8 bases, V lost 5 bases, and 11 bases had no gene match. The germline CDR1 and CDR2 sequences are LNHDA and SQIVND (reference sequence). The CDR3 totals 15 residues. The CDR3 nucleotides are TGTGCCAGTAGTGTCGGAACGGGACAGGGGAGGGGCTACACCTTC. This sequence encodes CASSVGTGQGRGYTF.

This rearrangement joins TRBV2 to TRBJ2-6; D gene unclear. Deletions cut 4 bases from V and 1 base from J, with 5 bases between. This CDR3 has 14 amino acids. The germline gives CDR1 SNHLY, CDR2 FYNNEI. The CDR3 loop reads CASSAESGANVLTF. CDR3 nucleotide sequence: TGTGCCAGCAGTGCTGAGTCTGGGGCCAACGTCCTGACTTTC.

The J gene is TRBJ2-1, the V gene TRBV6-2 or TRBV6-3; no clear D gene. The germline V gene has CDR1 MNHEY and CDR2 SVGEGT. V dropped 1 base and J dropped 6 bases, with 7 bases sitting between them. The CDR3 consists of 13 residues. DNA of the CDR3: TGTGCCAGCAGTTACTATCCAGGCAATGAGCAGTTCTTC. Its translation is CASSYYPGNEQFF.

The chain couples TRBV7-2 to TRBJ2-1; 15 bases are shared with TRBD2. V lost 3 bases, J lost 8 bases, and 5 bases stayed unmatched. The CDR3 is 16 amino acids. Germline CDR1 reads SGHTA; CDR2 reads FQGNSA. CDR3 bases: TGTGCCAGCAGCTTGGGACTAGCGGGGGGCCGGGATGAGCAGTTCTTC. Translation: CASSLGLAGGRDEQFF.

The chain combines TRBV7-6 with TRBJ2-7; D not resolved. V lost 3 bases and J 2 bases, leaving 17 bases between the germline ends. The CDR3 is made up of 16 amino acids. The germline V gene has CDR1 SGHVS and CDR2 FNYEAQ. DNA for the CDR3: TGTGCCAGCAGCTTTGAAACGGTTAGATTGACCTACGAGCAGTACGTC. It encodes CASSFETVRLTYEQYV.

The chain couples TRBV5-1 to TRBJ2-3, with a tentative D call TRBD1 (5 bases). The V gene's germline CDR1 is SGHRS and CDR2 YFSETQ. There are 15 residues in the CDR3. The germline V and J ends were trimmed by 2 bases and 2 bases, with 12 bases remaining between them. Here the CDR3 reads CASSLSGISTDTQYF. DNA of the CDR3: TGCGCCAGCAGCTTATCAGGGATTTCCACAGATACGCAGTATTTT.

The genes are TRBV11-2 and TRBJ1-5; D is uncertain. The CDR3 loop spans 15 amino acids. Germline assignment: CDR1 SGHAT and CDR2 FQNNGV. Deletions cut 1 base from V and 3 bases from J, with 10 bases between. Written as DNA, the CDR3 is TGTGCCAGCAGCTTAGGCCCAGGCCCCAATCAGCCCCAGCATTTT. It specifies CASSLGPGPNQPQHF. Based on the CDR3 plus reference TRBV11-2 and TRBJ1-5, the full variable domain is EAGVAQSPRYKIIEKRQSVAFWCNPISGHATLYWYQQILGQGPKLLIQFQNNGVVDDSQLPKDRFSAERLKGVDSTLKIQPAKLEDSAVYLCASSLGPGPNQPQHFGDGTRLSIL.

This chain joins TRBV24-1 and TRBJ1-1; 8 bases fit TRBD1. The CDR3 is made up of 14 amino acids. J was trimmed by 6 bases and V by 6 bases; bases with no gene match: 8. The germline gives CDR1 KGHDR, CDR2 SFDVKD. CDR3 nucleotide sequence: TGTGCCACCAGTAGGACAGGGCCAAGTGCTGAAGCTTTCTTT. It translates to CATSRTGPSAEAFF.

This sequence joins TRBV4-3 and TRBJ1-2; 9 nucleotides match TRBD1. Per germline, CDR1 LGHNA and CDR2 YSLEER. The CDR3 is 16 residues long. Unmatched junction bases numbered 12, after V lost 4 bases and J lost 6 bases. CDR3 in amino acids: CASSPTIRDRVNGYTF. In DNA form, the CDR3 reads TGCGCCAGCAGCCCAACTATCAGGGACAGGGTTAATGGCTACACCTTC.

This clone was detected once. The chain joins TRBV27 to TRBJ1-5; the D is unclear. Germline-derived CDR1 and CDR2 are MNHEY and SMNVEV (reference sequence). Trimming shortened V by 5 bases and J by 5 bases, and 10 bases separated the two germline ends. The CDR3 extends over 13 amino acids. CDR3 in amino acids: CASSTRMDQPQHF. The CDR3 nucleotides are TGTGCCAGCAGTACTAGGATGGATCAGCCCCAGCATTTT.

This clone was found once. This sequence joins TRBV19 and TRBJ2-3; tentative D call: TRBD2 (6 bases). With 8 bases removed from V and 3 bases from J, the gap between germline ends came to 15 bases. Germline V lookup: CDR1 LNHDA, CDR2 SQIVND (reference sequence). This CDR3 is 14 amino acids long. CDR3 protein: CASVQGGGTDTQYF. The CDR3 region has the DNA TGTGCCAGTGTGCAGGGAGGAGGGACAGATACGCAGTATTTT.

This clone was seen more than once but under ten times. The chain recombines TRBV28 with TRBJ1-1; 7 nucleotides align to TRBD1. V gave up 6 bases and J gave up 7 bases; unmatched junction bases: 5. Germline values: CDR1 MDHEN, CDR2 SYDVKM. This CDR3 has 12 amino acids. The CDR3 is CASRLGQFEAFF. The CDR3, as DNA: TGTGCCAGCAGGCTGGGACAGTTTGAAGCTTTCTTT.

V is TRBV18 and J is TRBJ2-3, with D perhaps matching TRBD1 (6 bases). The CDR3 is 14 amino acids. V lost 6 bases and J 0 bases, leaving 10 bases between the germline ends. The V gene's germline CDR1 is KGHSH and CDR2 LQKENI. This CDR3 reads CASSPGHSTDTQYF. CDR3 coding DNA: TGTGCCAGCTCGCCGGGACACAGCACAGATACGCAGTATTTT.

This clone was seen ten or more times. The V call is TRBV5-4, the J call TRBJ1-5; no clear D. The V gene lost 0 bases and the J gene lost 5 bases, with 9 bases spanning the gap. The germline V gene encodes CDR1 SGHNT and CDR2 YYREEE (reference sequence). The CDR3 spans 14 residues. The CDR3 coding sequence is TGTGCCAGCAGCTTGGATCCAAGCTATCAGCCCCAGCATTTT. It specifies CASSLDPSYQPQHF.

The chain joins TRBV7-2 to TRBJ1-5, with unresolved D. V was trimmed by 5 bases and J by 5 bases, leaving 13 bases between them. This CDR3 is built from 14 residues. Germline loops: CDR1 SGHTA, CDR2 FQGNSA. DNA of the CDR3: TGTGCCAGCAGCCTCGGCGGAGGTTATCAGCCCCAGCATTTT. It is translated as CASSLGGGYQPQHF.